This is a list of T cell receptor beta chains from one sample in a study of T cell repertoires in cytomegalovirus infection. MiXCR was run by TCRdb on the reads, yielding one entry per CDR3 protein. The profile covers some 230,000 distinct CDR3 sequences, with roughly 23% appearing a single time and about 20% taken by the ten largest. The sequenced material came from CD8+ T cells from PBMCs. The receptors shown here come from a human donor in good health (CMV status not recorded). Some clones in this sample may be carry-over from other donors' samples. The CDR3 runs from the conserved cysteine through the conserved F or W. Each record gives: clone size, V gene, D gene, J gene, CDR3 protein, CDR3 DNA. A D gene is named only where the DNA matches it firmly. Size values are once, few and many counts, or a class for expanded clones, and some rows have none.

>few|TRBV14|.|TRBJ1-2
CASSLGGPAAGYTF
TGTGCCAGCAGCCTGGGAGGTCCGGCGGCTGGCTACACCTTC
>.|TRBV24-1|.|TRBJ2-2
CATSDTGTGNGELFF
TGTGCCACCAGTGATACCGGGACCGGGAACGGGGAGCTGTTTTTT
>.|TRBV15|.|TRBJ1-2
CATSREREGPYGYTF
TGTGCCACCAGCAGGGAGAGGGAGGGCCCCTATGGCTACACCTTC
>.|TRBV14|.|TRBJ2-7
CASSQVLAGDKTYEQYF
TGTGCCAGCAGCCAAGTCCTCGCAGGAGACAAAACCTACGAGCAGTACTTC
>many|TRBV2|.|TRBJ1-1
CASRDSGPTEAFF
TGTGCCAGCAGGGATTCAGGGCCCACTGAAGCTTTCTTT
>many|TRBV7-9|.|TRBJ2-1
CASSPSEVTYNEQFF
TGTGCCAGCAGCCCCTCAGAAGTAACCTACAATGAGCAGTTCTTC
>.|TRBV11-2|TRBD2|TRBJ2-3
CASSFPSGGWGTDTQYF
TGTGCCAGCAGCTTTCCGTCGGGGGGTTGGGGCACAGATACGCAGTATTTT
>many|TRBV6-1|.|TRBJ2-4
CASKVGENIQYF
TGTGCCAGCAAGGTGGGGGAAAACATTCAGTACTTC
>many|TRBV7-8|TRBD2|TRBJ2-5
CASSPLTAGVMETQYF
TGTGCCAGCAGCCCGCTTACAGCGGGGGTAATGGAGACCCAGTACTTC
>.|TRBV10-3|TRBD2|TRBJ2-1
CAISVTSGAPYDEQFF
TGTGCCATCAGTGTTACTAGCGGGGCGCCCTACGATGAGCAGTTCTTC
>.|TRBV28|TRBD2|TRBJ2-3
CASSYGLAGTSTDTQYF
TGTGCCAGCAGTTACGGACTAGCGGGGACTAGCACAGATACGCAGTATTTT
>few|TRBV20-1|TRBD2|TRBJ2-3
CSASRSSGGLITDTQYF
TGCAGTGCTAGTAGGTCTAGCGGGGGCCTAATCACAGATACGCAGTATTTT
>few|TRBV19|.|TRBJ1-1
CASPRGPQVSPPRYTEAFF
TGTGCCAGTCCTAGGGGACCGCAAGTTTCCCCACCTCGGTACACTGAAGCTTTCTTT
>.|TRBV5-6|TRBD1|TRBJ2-7
CASRPRDRSPYEQYF
TGTGCCAGCAGGCCCCGGGACAGGTCACCCTACGAGCAGTACTTC
>.|TRBV6-5|TRBD2|TRBJ2-3
CATRLAGSYLSTDTQYF
TGTGCCACCCGTCTAGCGGGGTCCTATTTGAGCACAGATACGCAGTATTTT
>few|TRBV19|.|TRBJ1-5
CASSISGAGNQPQHF
TGTGCCAGTAGTATATCGGGGGCAGGCAATCAGCCCCAGCATTTT
>.|TRBV27|TRBD2|TRBJ2-1
CASSLPPSGAYNEQFF
TGTGCCAGCAGTTTACCGCCTAGCGGGGCTTACAATGAGCAGTTCTTC
>many|TRBV10-3|TRBD2|TRBJ2-1
CAISKTSGGSNEQFF
TGTGCCATCAGCAAGACTAGCGGGGGGTCCAATGAGCAGTTCTTC
>.|TRBV20-1|.|TRBJ1-2
CSARDNGGGYGYTF
TGCAGTGCTAGAGATAATGGGGGCGGCTATGGCTACACCTTC
>.|TRBV2|.|TRBJ1-1
CASSNPFQGNTEAFF
TGTGCCAGCAGTAACCCCTTTCAGGGGAACACTGAAGCTTTCTTT
>.|TRBV6-6|.|TRBJ1-5
CASSNSRGSNQPQHF
TGTGCCAGCAGTAACTCCCGGGGTAGCAATCAGCCCCAGCATTTT
>.|TRBV28|TRBD1|TRBJ1-6
CASSLDRAGDSPLHF
TGTGCCAGCAGTTTGGACAGGGCTGGGGATTCACCCCTCCACTTT
>.|TRBV29-1|.|TRBJ2-7
CSVEDPSSYEQYF
TGCAGCGTTGAAGATCCGAGCTCCTACGAGCAGTACTTC
>.|TRBV29-1|.|TRBJ1-1
CSVEPGGAGTEAFF
TGCAGCGTTGAACCGGGGGGCGCTGGCACTGAAGCTTTCTTT
>many|TRBV20-1|.|TRBJ2-5
CSARDVQEGTQYF
TGCAGTGCTAGAGACGTACAGGAGGGGACCCAGTACTTC
>.|TRBV2|.|TRBJ2-1
CASSGGESSYNEQFF
TGTGCCAGCAGTGGGGGGGAAAGCTCCTACAATGAGCAGTTCTTC
>few|TRBV7-2|TRBD2|TRBJ2-3
CASSLKGSGGDTQYF
TGTGCCAGCAGCTTAAAGGGTAGCGGGGGTGATACGCAGTATTTT